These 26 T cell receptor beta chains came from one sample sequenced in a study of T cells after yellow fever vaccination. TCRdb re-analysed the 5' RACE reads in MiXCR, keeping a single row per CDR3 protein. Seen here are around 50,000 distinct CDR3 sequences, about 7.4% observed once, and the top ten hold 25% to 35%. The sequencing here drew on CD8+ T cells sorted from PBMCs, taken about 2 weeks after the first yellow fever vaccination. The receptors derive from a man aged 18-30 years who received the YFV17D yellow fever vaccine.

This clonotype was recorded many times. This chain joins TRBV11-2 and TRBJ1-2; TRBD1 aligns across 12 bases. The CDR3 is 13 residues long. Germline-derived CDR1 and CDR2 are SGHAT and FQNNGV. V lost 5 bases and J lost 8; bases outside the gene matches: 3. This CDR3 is CASSPGTGGGYTF. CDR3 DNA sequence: TGTGCCAGCAGCCCTGGGACAGGGGGCGGCTACACCTTC.

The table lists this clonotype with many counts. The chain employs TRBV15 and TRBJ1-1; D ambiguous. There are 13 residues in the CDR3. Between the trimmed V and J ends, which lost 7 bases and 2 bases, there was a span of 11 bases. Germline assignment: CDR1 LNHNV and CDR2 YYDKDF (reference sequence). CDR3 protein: CATNHPPNTEAFF. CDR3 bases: TGTGCCACCAACCACCCCCCCAACACTGAAGCTTTCTTT.

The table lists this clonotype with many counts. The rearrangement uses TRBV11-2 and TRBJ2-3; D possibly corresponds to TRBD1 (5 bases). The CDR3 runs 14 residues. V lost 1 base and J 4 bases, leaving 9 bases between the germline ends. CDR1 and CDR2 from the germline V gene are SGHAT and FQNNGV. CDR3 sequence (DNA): TGTGCCAGCAGCTTAGCCAGGGCTGCAGATACGCAGTATTTT. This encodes CASSLARAADTQYF.

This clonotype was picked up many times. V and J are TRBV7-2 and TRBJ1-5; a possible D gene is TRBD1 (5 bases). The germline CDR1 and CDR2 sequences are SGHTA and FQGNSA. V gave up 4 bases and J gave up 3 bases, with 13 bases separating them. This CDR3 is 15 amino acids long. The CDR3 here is CASSSGTGLNQPQHF. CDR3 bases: TGTGCCAGCAGCTCCGGGACGGGCCTCAATCAGCCCCAGCATTTT.

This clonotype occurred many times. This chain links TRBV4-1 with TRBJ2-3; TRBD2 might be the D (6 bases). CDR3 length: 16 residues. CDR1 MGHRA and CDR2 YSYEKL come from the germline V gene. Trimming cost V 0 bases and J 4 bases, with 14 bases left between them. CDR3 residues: CASSQDEWGVADTQYF. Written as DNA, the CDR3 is TGCGCCAGCAGCCAAGATGAGTGGGGGGTTGCAGATACGCAGTATTTT.

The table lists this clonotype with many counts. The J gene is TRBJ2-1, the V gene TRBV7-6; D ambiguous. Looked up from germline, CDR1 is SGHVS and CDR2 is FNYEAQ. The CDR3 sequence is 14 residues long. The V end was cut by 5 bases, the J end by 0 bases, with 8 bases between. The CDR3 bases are TGTGCCAGCAGCGCGGCAGGCTCCTACAATGAGCAGTTCTTC. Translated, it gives CASSAAGSYNEQFF.

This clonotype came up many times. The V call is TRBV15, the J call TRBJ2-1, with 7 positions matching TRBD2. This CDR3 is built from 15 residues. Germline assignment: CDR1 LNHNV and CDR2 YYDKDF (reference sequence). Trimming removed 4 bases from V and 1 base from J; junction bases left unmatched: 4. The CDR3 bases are TGTGCCACCAGCAAAGGACTAGTATCCTACAATGAGCAGTTCTTC. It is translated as CATSKGLVSYNEQFF.

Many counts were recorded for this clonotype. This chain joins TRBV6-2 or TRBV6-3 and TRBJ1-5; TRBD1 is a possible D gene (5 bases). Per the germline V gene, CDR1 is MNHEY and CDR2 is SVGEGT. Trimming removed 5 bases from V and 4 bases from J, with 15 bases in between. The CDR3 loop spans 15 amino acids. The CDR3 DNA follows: TGTGCCAGCAGTCAACCAGGGTATCGAAATCAGCCCCAGCATTTT. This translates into CASSQPGYRNQPQHF.

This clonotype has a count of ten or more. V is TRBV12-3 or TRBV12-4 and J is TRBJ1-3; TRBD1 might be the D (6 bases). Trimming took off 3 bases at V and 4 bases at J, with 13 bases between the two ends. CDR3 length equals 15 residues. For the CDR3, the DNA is TGTGCCAGCAGTTTCACAGGGTTTTCAGGAAACACCATATATTTT. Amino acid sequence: CASSFTGFSGNTIYF.

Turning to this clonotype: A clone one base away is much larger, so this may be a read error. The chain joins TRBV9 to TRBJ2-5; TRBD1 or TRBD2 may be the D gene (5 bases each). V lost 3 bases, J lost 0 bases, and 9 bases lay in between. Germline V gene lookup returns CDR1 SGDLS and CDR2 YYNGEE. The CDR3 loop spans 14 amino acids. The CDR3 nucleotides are TGTGCCAGCAGCGACCGGGGCAACCAAGAGACCCAGTACTTC. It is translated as CASSDRGNQETQYF.

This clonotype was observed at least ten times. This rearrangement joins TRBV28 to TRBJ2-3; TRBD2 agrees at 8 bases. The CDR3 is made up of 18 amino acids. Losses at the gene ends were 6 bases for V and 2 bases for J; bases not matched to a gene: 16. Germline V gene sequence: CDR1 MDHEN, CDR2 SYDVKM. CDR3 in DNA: TGTGCCAGCAGGTTTGGGTCGGCGGGGGGCGCTCTCACAGATACGCAGTATTTT. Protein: CASRFGSAGGALTDTQYF.

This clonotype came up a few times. The CDR3 protein is CASSLKGGYNEQFF. CDR3 coding DNA: TGTGCCAGCAGTTTAAAGGGGGGTTACAATGAGCAGTTCTTC. The chain recombines TRBV12-3 or TRBV12-4 with TRBJ2-1, with D perhaps matching TRBD1 or TRBD2 (6 bases each). This CDR3 has 14 amino acids. The V end lost 2 bases, the J end lost 4 bases, and 9 bases lay between the germline ends.

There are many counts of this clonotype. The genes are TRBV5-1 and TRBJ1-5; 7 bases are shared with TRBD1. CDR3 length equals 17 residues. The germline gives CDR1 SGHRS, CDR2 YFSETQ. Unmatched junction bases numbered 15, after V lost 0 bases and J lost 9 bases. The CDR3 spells CASSLALSRQGNGPQHF. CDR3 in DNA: TGCGCCAGCAGCTTGGCCTTAAGTCGACAGGGTAACGGGCCCCAGCATTTT.

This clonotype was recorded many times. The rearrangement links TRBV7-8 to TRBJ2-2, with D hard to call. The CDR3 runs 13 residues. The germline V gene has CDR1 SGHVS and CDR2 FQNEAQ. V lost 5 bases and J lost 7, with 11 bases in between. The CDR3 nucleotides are TGTGCCAGCAGCCAAGAGGCAGACGGGGAGCTGTTTTTT. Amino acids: CASSQEADGELFF.

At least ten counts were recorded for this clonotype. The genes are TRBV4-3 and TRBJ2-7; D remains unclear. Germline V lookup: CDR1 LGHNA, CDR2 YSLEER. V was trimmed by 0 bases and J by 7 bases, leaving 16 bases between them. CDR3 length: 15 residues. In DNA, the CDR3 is TGCGCCAGCAGCCAAGATTGGGGTTGGGCGAATGAGCAGTACGTC. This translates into CASSQDWGWANEQYV.

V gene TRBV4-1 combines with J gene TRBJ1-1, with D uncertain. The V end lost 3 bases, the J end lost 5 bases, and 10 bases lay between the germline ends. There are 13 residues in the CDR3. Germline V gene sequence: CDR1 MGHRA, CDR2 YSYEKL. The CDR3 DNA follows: TGCGCCAGCAGCCACGCGGGCAGGACTGAAGCTTTCTTT. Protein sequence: CASSHAGRTEAFF.

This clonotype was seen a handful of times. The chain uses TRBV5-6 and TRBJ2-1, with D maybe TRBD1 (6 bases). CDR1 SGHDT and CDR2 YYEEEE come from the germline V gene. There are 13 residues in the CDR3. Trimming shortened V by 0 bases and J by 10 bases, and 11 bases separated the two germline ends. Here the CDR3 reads CASSLVGAREQFF. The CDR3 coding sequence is TGTGCCAGCAGCTTGGTGGGGGCACGCGAGCAGTTCTTC.

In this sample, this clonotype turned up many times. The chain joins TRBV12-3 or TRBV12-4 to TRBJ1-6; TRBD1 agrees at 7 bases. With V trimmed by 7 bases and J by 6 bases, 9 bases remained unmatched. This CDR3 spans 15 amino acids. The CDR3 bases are TGTGCCAGCACCCTGGCAGGGGGAGGTAATTCACCCCTCCACTTT. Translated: CASTLAGGGNSPLHF.

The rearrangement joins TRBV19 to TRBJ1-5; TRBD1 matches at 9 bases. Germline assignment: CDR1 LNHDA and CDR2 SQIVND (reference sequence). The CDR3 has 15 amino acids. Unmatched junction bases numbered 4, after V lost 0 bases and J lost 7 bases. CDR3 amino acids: CASSIESGQGQPQHF. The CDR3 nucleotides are TGTGCCAGTAGTATAGAATCGGGACAGGGCCAGCCCCAGCATTTT.

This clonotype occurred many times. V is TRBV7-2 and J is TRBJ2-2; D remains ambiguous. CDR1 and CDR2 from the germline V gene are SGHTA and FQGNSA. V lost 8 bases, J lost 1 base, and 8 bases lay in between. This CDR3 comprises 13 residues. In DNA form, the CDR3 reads TGTGCCAGCGTTCCCAGGAACACCGGGGAGCTGTTTTTT. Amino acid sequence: CASVPRNTGELFF.

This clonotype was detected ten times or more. The CDR3 is CASSLGDRYTQYF. DNA of the CDR3: TGTGCCAGCAGCTTAGGGGACCGCTATACGCAGTATTTT. The chain is built from TRBV7-2 and TRBJ2-3, with D perhaps given as TRBD1 or TRBD2 (5 bases each). Germline values: CDR1 SGHTA, CDR2 FQGNSA. The CDR3 consists of 13 residues. Trimming removed 1 base from V and 7 bases from J, with 9 bases in between.

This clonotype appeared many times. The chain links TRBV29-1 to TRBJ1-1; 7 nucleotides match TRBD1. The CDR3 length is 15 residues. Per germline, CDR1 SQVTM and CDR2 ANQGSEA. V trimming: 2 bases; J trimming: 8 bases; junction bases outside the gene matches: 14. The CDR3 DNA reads TGCAGCGTTGAACATAGAGGACAGGTGGGTGGAGAAGCTTTCTTT. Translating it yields CSVEHRGQVGGEAFF.

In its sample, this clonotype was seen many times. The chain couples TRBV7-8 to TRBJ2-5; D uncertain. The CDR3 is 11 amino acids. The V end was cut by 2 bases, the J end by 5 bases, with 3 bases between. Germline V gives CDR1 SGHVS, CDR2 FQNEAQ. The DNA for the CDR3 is TGTGCCAGCAGCTTATGGGAGACCCAGTACTTC. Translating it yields CASSLWETQYF.

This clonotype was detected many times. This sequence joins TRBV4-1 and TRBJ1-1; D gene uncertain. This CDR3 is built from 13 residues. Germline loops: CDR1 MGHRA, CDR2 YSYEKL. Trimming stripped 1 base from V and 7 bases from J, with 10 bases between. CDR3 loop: CASSQVIGFEAFF. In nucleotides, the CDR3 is TGCGCCAGCAGCCAAGTAATAGGTTTTGAAGCTTTCTTT.

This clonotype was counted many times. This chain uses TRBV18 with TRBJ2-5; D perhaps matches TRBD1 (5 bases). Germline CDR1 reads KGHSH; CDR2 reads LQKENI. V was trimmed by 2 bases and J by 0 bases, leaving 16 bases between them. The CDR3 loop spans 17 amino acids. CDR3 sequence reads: CASSPDRDRLDQETQYF. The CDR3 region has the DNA TGTGCCAGCTCACCAGACAGAGACCGACTGGACCAAGAGACCCAGTACTTC.

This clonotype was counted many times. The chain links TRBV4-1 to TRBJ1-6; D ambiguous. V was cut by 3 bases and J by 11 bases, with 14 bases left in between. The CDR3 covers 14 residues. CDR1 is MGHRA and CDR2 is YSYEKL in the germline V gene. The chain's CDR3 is CASSHPGWAAPLHF. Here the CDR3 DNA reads TGCGCCAGCAGCCACCCCGGGTGGGCAGCACCCCTCCACTTT.